This T cell receptor beta chain comes out of a study of T cells expressing NK-cell markers. In the study overall: Of eight sequenced donors, seven were HCMV-seropositive and one HCMV-seronegative. The study, taken as a whole, reports: For several donors, the dominant NKG2C+ clonotypes made up about 1.0-7.5% of their CD8+ T cells. Leadership of the CD3+CD56-NKG2C+ fraction also belonged to these clonotypes in a handful of donors.

TCR beta cDNA was generated via 5'RACE template switching incorporating UMIs. From the 5' RACE reads, TCRdb lists one entry per CDR3 protein and no DNA. The sample's table shows 440,000 or so distinct CDR3 sequences. With respect to this clonotype: Its antigen is not known.

The germline gives CDR1 LNHDA, CDR2 SQIVND (reference sequence). The CDR3 runs to 16 residues. The receptor comes from a woman between 18 and 69 years old in good health. The chain recombines TRBV19 with TRBJ2-7; absent DNA, TCRdb's TRBD1 call cannot be checked. Sequencing was performed on blood T cells: a sorted CD56 or NKG2C T cell subset, CD4+ or CD8+ T cells, or bulk PBMC T cells (not recorded which). CDR3 protein: CASSFRPEGVFDEQYF.